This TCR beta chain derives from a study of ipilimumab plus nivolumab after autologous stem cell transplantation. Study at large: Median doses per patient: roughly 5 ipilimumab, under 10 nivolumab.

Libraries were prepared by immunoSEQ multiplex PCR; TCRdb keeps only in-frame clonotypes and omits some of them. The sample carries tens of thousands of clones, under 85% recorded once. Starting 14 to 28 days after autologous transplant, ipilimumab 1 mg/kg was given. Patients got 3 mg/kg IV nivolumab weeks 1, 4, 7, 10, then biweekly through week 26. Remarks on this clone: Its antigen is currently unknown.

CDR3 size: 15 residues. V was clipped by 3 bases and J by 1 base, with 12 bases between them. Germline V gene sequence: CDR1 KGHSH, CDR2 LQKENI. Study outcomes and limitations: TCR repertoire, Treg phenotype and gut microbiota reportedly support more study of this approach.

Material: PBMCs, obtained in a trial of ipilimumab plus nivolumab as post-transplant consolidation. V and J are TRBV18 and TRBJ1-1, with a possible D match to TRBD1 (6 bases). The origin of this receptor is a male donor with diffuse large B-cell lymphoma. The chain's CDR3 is CASSPETTGNTEAFF. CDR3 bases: TGTGCCAGCTCACCCGAGACGACAGGGAACACTGAAGCTTTCTTT.